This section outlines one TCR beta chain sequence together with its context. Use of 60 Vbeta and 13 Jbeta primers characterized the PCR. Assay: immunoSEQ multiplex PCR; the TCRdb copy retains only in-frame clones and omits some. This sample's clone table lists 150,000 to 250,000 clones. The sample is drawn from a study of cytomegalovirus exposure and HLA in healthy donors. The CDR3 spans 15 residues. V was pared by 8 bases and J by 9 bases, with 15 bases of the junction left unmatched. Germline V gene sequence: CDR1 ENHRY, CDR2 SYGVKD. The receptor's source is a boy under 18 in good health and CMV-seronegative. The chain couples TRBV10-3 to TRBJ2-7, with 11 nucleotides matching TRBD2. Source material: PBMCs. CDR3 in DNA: TGTGCCATCTCCCCGGGGGCTAGCGGGGGGTTGGGGCAGTACTTC. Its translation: CAISPGASGGLGQYF.